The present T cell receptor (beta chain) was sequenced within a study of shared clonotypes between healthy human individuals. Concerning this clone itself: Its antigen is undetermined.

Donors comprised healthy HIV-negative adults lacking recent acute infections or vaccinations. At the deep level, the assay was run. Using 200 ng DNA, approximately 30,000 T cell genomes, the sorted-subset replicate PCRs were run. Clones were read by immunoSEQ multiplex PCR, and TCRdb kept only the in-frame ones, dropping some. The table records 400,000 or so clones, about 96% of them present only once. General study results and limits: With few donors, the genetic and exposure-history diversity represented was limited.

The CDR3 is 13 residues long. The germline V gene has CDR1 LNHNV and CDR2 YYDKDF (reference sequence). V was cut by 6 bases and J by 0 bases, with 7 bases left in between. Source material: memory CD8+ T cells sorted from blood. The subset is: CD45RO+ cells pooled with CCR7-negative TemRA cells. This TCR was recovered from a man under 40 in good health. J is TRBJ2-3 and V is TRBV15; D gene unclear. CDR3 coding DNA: TGTGCCACCAGGGCTCATAGCACAGATACGCAGTATTTT. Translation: CATRAHSTDTQYF.